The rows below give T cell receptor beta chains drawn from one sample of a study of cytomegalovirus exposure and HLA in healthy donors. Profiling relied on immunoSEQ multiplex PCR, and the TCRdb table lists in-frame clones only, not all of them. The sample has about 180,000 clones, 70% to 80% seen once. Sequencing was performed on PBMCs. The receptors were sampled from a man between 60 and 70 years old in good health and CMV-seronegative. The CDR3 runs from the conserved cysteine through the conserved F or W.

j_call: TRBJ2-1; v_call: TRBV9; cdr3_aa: CASSSREGPQVLLFF
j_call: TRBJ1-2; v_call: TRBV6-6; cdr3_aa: CASAGDNYGYTF
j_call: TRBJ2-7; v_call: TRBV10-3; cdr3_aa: CAISDPGIFPSGYEQYF
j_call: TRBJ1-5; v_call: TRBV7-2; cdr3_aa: CASSLVQGARPQHF
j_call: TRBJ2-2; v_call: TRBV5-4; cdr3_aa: CASSFPSGVNTGELFF
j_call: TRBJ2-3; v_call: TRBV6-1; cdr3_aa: CASSGTSALPFTSTDTQYF
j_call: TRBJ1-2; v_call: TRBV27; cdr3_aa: CASSFWGQGGGYTF
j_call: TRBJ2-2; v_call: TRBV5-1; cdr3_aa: CASSTRTGTGELFF
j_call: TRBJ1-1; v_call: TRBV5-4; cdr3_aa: CASSLFREDTEAFF
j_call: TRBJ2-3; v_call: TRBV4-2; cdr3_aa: CASSQDWTRGKRDTQYF
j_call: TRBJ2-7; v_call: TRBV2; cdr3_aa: CASSERGQGRGEQYF
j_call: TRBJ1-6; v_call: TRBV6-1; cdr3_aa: CASSEAKGLRIGNSPLHF
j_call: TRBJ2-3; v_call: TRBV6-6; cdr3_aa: CASSSGTGAPDTQYF
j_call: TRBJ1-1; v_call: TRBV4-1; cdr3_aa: CASSQDAGGTEAFF
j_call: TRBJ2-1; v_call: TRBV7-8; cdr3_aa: CASSSGRPAYNEQFF
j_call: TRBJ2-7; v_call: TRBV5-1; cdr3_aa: CASSFGGQRGSYEQYF
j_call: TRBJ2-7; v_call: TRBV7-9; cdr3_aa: CASSVTGLNEQYF
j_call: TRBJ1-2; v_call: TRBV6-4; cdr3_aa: CAIAEWGGSNYGYTF
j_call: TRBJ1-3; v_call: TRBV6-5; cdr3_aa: CASRNRGYSGNTIYF
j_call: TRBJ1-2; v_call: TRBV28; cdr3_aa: CASSLSGGFNYGYTF
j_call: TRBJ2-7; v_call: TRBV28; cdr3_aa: CASSVAGGPRTEQYF
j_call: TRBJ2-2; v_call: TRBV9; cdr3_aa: CASSVGLGGELFF
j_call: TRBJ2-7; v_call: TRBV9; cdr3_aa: CASSPQPHGEQYF
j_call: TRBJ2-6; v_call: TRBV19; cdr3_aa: CASSIPSVSGANVLTF
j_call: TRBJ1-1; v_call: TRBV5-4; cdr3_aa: CASGGGANPEAFF
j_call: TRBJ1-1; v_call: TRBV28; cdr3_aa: CASSPSGQGGTEAFF
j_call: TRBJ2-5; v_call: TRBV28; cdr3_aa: CASSLLDSPVRETQYF
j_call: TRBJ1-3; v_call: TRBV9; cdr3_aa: CASSAPGQNSGNTIYF
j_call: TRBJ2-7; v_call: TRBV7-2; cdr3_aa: CASSYSGTGAYEQYF
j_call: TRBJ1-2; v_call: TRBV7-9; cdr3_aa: CSSRQGSSGYTF
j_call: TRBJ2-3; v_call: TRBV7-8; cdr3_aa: CASSYPLLAGGTDTQYF
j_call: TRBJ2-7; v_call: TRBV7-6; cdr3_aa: CASSSSGGKYEQYF
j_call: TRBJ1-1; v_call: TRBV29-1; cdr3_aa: CSVAQGWNTEAFF
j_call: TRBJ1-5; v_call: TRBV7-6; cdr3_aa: CASSLRGNQPQNF
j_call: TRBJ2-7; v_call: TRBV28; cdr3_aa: CASSPPGLVAYEQYF
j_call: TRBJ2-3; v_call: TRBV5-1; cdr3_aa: CASSLGQGRTDTQYF
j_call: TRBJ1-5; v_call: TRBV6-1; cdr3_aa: CASRGPGSNQPQHF
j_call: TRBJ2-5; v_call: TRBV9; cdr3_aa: CASSTGLAGGAEETQYF
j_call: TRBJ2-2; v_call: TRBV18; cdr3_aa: CASSPGETGLALRELFF
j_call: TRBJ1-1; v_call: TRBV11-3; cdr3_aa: CASSLGRGNTEAFF